This record looks at one TCR beta chain sequence and its context. What it recognizes is unknown. The sort gate was single viable CD3+CD4+CD8-CD45RO+ cells for memory CD4+ T cells. Serostatus was set by detecting CMV pp150, pp28, p38, p52 IgG. Total CD4+ T cells were enriched by CD4 positive selection. Some clones are missing from TCRdb's copy, which holds only in-frame ones; the method was immunoSEQ multiplex PCR. This table holds tens of thousands of clones, about 80% found once. The sample originates from a study of memory CD4+ T cells and cytomegalovirus serostatus. About the study: This sample comes from healthy Belgian adults, several CMV seropositive, roughly 22 seronegative.

General study points: Of approximately 150 reported CMV TCRbeta sequences, roughly 70 were found in memory CD4+ repertoires.

The germline V gene has CDR1 LGHNA and CDR2 YNFKEQ. The CDR3 loop spans 15 amino acids. The V and J ends lost 0 bases and 4 bases, in that order; junction bases with no gene match: 3. Sequencing was carried out using memory CD4+ T cells from blood. The TCR sequence derives from an adult in good health and CMV-seropositive. The chain employs TRBV4-2 and TRBJ2-1, with 7 bases that match TRBD2. As DNA, the CDR3 is TGTGCCAGCAGCCAAGAGACGGGAGGTTACAATGAGCAGTTCTTC. Translated, it gives CASSQETGGYNEQFF.